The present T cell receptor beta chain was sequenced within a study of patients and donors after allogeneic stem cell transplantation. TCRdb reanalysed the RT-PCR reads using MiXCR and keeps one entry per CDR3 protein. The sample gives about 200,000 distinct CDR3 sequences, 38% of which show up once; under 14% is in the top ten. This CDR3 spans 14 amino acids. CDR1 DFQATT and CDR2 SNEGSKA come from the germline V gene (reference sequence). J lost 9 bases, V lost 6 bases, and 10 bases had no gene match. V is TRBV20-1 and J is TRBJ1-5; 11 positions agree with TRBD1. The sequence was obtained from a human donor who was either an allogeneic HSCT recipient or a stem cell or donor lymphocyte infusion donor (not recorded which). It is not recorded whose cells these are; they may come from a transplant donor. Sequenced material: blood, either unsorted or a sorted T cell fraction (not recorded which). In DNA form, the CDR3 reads TGCAGTGCGAGTACCGGGACAGGGGGATTGCCCCAGCATTTT. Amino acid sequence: CSASTGTGGLPQHF.